The 12 T cell receptor beta chains in this list originate from one sample, sequenced in a study of blood T cell repertoires in COVID-19. TCRdb's copy holds only in-frame clones and misses some; the assay was immunoSEQ multiplex PCR. The table lists 65,000 to 75,000 clones, approximately 80% of them singletons, with 15% to 19% in the top ten. The sequencing input was peripheral blood. Source of these receptors: a human donor in a cohort sampled during active COVID-19.

V usage is TRBV30 and J usage is TRBJ2-7; D possibly corresponds to TRBD1 (6 bases). V was shortened by 0 bases and J by 12 bases, with 21 bases between the two germline ends. CDR3 length: 14 amino acids. The germline V gene has CDR1 GTSNPN and CDR2 SVGIG (reference sequence). The CDR3 nucleotides read TGTGCCTGGAGTGTATCTTTGCGTGGGGGACATCTGTACTTC. Translating it yields CAWSVSLRGGHLYF.

This clone was seen only once. The J gene is TRBJ2-3, the V gene TRBV19; 7 bases are a match to TRBD2. Germline V lookup: CDR1 LNHDA, CDR2 SQIVND (reference sequence). V lost 1 base to trimming and J lost 1 base; unmatched junction nucleotides: 2. The CDR3 has 15 residues. CDR3 bases: TGTGCCAGTAGTATAGCAACTAGCGGCACAGATACGCAGTATTTT. Amino acid sequence: CASSIATSGTDTQYF.

J is TRBJ2-1 and V is TRBV28; 11 nucleotides line up with TRBD2. The CDR3 totals 15 residues. V shed 7 bases, J shed 5 bases, and the junction held 7 bases outside the gene matches. In germline, CDR1 is MDHEN, CDR2 SYDVKM. The CDR3 here is CASTLAGGPHNEQFF. The CDR3 coding sequence is TGTGCCAGCACCTTAGCGGGAGGGCCGCACAATGAGCAGTTCTTC.

The CDR3 nucleotides are TGTGCCAGTAGGAAGCCGGGACAGGGTGGTGATGGGGCCAACGTCCTGACTTTC. This sequence encodes CASRKPGQGGDGANVLTF. V gene TRBV19 combines with J gene TRBJ2-6; TRBD1 matches at 9 bases. This CDR3 has 18 amino acids. Per the germline V gene, CDR1 is LNHDA and CDR2 is SQIVND (reference sequence). V lost 6 bases to trimming and J lost 3 bases; unmatched junction nucleotides: 12. The entire variable domain, with the rest obtained from reference TRBV19 and TRBJ2-6, is as follows: DGGITQSPKYLFRKEGQNVTLSCEQNLNHDAMYWYRQDPGQGLRLIYYSQIVNDFQKGDIAEGYSVSREKKESFPLTVTSAQKNPTAFYLCASRKPGQGGDGANVLTFGAGSRLTVL.

This clone was detected only a few times. The genes are TRBV7-2 and TRBJ1-2; a weak D match, TRBD1 (6 bases). Germline lookup yields CDR1 SGHTA and CDR2 FQGNSA. Trimming removed 5 bases from V and 8 bases from J, with 18 bases in between. The CDR3 extends over 14 amino acids. The CDR3 DNA reads as TGTGCCAGCAGCCCTTCTAGCAGGGGAGAAGGCTACACCTTC. This codes for CASSPSSRGEGYTF.

The chain carries TRBV4-2 and TRBJ1-1; 8 positions match TRBD1. V was clipped by 2 bases and J by 10 bases; unmatched bases: 12. CDR3 length: 15 residues. CDR1 and CDR2 (germline): LGHNA, YNFKEQ. The CDR3 coding sequence is TGTGCCAGCAGCCAAACCCGTGTCGGACAGGGTTCAGCTTTCTTT. This codes for CASSQTRVGQGSAFF.

This rearrangement joins TRBV6-5 to TRBJ1-1; D is unresolved. The CDR3 is made up of 14 amino acids. The germline V gene has CDR1 MNHEY and CDR2 SVGAGI. The V gene lost 2 bases and the J gene lost 0 bases, with 7 bases spanning the gap. The CDR3, as DNA: TGTGCCAGCAGTTACCGAGGAATGAACACTGAAGCTTTCTTT. Protein: CASSYRGMNTEAFF.

The chain links TRBV5-4 to TRBJ1-2; 8 positions match TRBD1. The CDR3 spans 15 residues. Unmatched junction bases numbered 9, after V lost 4 bases and J lost 4 bases. Germline CDR1 reads SGHNT; CDR2 reads YYREEE (reference sequence). The CDR3 sequence is CASSTKTGATYGYTF. The CDR3 nucleotides are TGTGCCAGCAGCACAAAGACAGGGGCCACCTATGGCTACACCTTC.

The chain uses TRBV3-1 (or the pseudogene TRBV3-2) and TRBJ1-3; 7 bases are a match to TRBD1. The J segment lost 4 bases and the V segment lost 3 bases, leaving 6 bases of the junction unmatched. Germline loops: CDR1 LGHDT, CDR2 YNNKEL (reference sequence). The CDR3 consists of 15 residues. CDR3 DNA sequence: TGTGCCAGCAGCCATTCTCCGGGACAGGGAAACACCATATATTTT. Amino acids: CASSHSPGQGNTIYF.

The J gene is TRBJ1-6, the V gene TRBV30; 9 bases match TRBD1. CDR1 is GTSNPN and CDR2 is SVGIG in the germline V gene (reference sequence). The CDR3 length is 12 residues. Trimming at V came to 6 bases and at J to 7 bases, leaving 1 base not matched to a gene. CDR3 sequence: CACGQGNSPLHF. CDR3 in DNA: TGTGCCTGCGGACAGGGGAATTCACCCCTCCACTTT.

The CDR3 is CASSPTGGRSDTQYF. CDR3 nucleotide sequence: TGTGCCAGTAGCCCGACGGGAGGAAGGTCAGATACGCAGTATTTT. The V and J genes are TRBV19 and TRBJ2-3; 7 nucleotides line up with TRBD2. V was pared by 6 bases and J by 4 bases, with 10 bases of the junction left unmatched. The CDR3 consists of 15 residues. Germline V CDR1 and CDR2: LNHDA, SQIVND (reference sequence).

This clone was recorded many times. The chain recombines TRBV3-1 (or the pseudogene TRBV3-2) with TRBJ2-7; D unresolved. Trimming removed 4 bases from V and 3 bases from J, with 7 bases in between. The CDR3 runs to 12 residues. Germline CDR1 LGHDT, CDR2 YNNKEL (reference sequence). DNA for the CDR3: TGTGCCAGCAGCCCGTCCTTCTACGAGCAGTACTTC. Encoded protein: CASSPSFYEQYF.